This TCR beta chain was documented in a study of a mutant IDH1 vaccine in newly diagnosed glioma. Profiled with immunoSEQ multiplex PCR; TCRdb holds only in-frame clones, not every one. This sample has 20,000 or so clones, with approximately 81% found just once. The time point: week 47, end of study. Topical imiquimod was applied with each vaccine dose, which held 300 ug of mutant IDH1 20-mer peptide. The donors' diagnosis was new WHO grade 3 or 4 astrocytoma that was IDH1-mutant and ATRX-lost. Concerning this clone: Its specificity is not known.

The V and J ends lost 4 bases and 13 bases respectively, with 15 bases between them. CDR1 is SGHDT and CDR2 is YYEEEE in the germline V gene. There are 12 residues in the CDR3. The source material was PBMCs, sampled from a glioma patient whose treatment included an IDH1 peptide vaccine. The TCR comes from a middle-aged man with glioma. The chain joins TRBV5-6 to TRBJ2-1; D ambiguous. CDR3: CASSVDPARQFF. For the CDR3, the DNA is TGTGCCAGCAGCGTGGACCCCGCGCGTCAGTTCTTC.